This TCR beta chain was identified during a study of blood T cell repertoires in COVID-19. Trimming took 3 bases from V and 7 from J, leaving 9 bases between them. The CDR3 sequence is 13 residues long. Germline V gene data show CDR1 as SGHTA and CDR2 as FQGNSA. Cohort assignment relied on participant-reported clinical history. Authors' methods: Estimated nucleated cell counts came from reference gene primer amplification. Profiling relied on immunoSEQ multiplex PCR, and the TCRdb table lists in-frame clones only, not all of them. V, J and clone size are those of that table, while D and trimming were read from the DNA. The table records about 220,000 clones, around 82% of them present only once.

This sequence originates from a woman aged 50 to 65 who had been exposed to COVID-19. The chain uses TRBV7-2 and TRBJ1-4, with unresolved D. Sequenced: PBMCs or T cells enriched from blood (not recorded which). CDR3 nucleotides: TGTGCCAGCAGCTTTATGGGAGCTGAAAAACTGTTTTTT. Residues: CASSFMGAEKLFF.